The 10 T cell receptor beta chains below come from one sample, sequenced in a study of T cells in tuberculosis. The time point was: new active TB diagnosis, blood taken before or within 7 days of starting treatment. Using immunoSEQ multiplex PCR, the repertoire was profiled, and TCRdb retains in-frame clones only, with some absent. This table holds approximately 31,000 clones, about 84% found once. Specimen: PBMCs, collected at tuberculosis diagnosis. Receptors were obtained from an adult with tuberculosis.

This clone was seen a few times. This rearrangement joins TRBV19 to TRBJ1-4; 10 bases fit TRBD1. The CDR3 sequence is 15 residues long. After removal of 7 bases from V and 3 bases from J, the junction contained 5 bases not matched to a gene. Germline lookup yields CDR1 LNHDA and CDR2 SQIVND (reference sequence). The CDR3: CASTQGTGANEKLFF. The CDR3 region has the DNA TGTGCCAGTACCCAAGGGACAGGGGCTAATGAAAAACTGTTTTTT.

The CDR3 DNA reads TGTGCCAGCAGCCCCGGGACAGGGGGAGATGAGCAGTTCTTC. Its translation: CASSPGTGGDEQFF. The chain combines TRBV5-8 with TRBJ2-1; TRBD1 matches at 11 bases. After removal of 4 bases from V and 8 bases from J, the junction contained 5 bases not matched to a gene. There are 14 residues in the CDR3. CDR1 and CDR2 from the germline V gene are SGHTS and YDEGEE.

The rearrangement links TRBV2 to TRBJ2-7; 11 bases line up with TRBD1. The CDR3 has 15 residues. The germline CDR1 and CDR2 sequences are SNHLY and FYNNEI. Unmatched junction bases numbered 7, after V lost 6 bases and J lost 3 bases. CDR3 residues: CASRMPGQGVYEQYF. CDR3 nucleotides: TGTGCCAGCAGAATGCCGGGACAGGGGGTCTACGAGCAGTACTTC.

The chain couples TRBV9 to TRBJ2-1; 8 bases are shared with TRBD2. Germline CDR1 SGDLS, CDR2 YYNGEE. The CDR3 loop spans 16 amino acids. V gave up 1 base and J gave up 8 bases; unmatched junction bases: 11. Written as DNA, the CDR3 is TGTGCCAGCAGCGTACGTGCGGGGGGCAGGGACCATGAGCAGTTCTTC. Protein: CASSVRAGGRDHEQFF.

This chain uses TRBV7-3 with TRBJ2-2; 10 nucleotides line up with TRBD1. This CDR3 contains 14 residues. Germline CDR1 SGHTA, CDR2 FQGTGA. V lost 5 bases and J lost 4; bases outside the gene matches: 1. CDR3 sequence (DNA): TGTGCCAGCAGCCGGGACAGGGGCACCGGGGAGCTGTTTTTT. Its protein product is CASSRDRGTGELFF.

V is TRBV7-3 and J is TRBJ2-3, with 9 bases that match TRBD2. Germline loops: CDR1 SGHTA, CDR2 FQGTGA. The junction had 2 bases not matched to a gene; V was cut back by 5 bases and J by 2 bases. The length of the CDR3 is 14 residues. CDR3 protein: CASSPGLATDTQYF. As DNA, the CDR3 is TGTGCCAGCAGCCCGGGACTAGCCACAGATACGCAGTATTTT.

This clone was found a few times. The V and J genes are TRBV30 and TRBJ2-7; 8 bases are a match to TRBD2. CDR3 length: 15 amino acids. Per germline, CDR1 GTSNPN and CDR2 SVGIG (reference sequence). After removal of 4 bases from V and 4 bases from J, the junction contained 12 bases not matched to a gene. This chain's CDR3 is CAWTSGSGAAYEQYF. In DNA, the CDR3 is TGTGCCTGGACATCGGGTAGCGGGGCTGCGTACGAGCAGTACTTC.

The chain combines TRBV5-4 with TRBJ2-2; 8 bases match TRBD1. This CDR3 contains 15 residues. The trim removed 4 bases at V and 3 bases at J, leaving 5 bases unmatched. The V gene's germline CDR1 is SGHNT and CDR2 YYREEE (reference sequence). The CDR3 bases are TGTGCCAGCAGCCGAGACAGGGGTGACACCGGGGAGCTGTTTTTT. Its translation is CASSRDRGDTGELFF. Drawing the rest from reference TRBV5-4 and TRBJ2-2, the complete variable domain is ETGVTQSPTHLIKTRGQQVTLRCSSQSGHNTVSWYQQALGQGPQFIFQYYREEENGRGNFPPRFSGLQFPNYSSELNVNALELDDSALYLCASSRDRGDTGELFFGEGSRLTVL.

This clone was counted a single time. CDR3: CASSPNLQGGEQYF. DNA of the CDR3: TGCGCCAGCAGCCCAAACCTACAGGGGGGCGAGCAGTACTTC. This rearrangement joins TRBV5-1 to TRBJ2-7; 8 bases map to TRBD1. Germline CDR1 SGHRS, CDR2 YFSETQ. The ends lost 4 bases at V and 6 bases at J; junction bases unmatched: 9. The CDR3 totals 14 residues.

The chain combines TRBV19 with TRBJ1-2, with a weak D call TRBD1 (5 bases). The V and J ends lost 11 bases and 3 bases respectively, with 13 bases between them. The CDR3 is made up of 12 amino acids. Germline V gene sequence: CDR1 LNHDA, CDR2 SQIVND (reference sequence). CDR3 DNA sequence: TGTGCCGTACGGACATTCGACTATGGCTACACCTTC. This gives the protein CAVRTFDYGYTF.